This TCR beta chain is from a study of response to subunit inactivated influenza vaccine. Concerning this clonotype itself: No antigen is known for it.

Study observations and caveats: The authors suggested that few new T cells are recruited per seasonal influenza vaccination.

TCRdb independently ran MiXCR on the RT-PCR reads; one entry per CDR3 protein. The table shows around 300,000 distinct CDR3 sequences, with 22% occurring only once. Germline CDR1 and CDR2: ENHRY and SYGVKD. V was trimmed by 0 bases and J by 7 bases, leaving 15 bases between them. There are 15 residues in the CDR3. The chain uses TRBV10-3 and TRBJ1-2, with a possible D match to TRBD1 (6 bases). The receptor comes from a man in his fifties or sixties who received an inactivated influenza vaccine. The sample was PBMCs from blood, taken 21 months after vaccination. CDR3 nucleotide sequence: TGTGCCATCAGTGAGTCGGGACGGGGGCGCGGTGGCTACACCTTC. It translates to CAISESGRGRGGYTF.